A selection of T cell receptor beta chains follows, all from one sample in a study of technical replicates of blood from several donors. Generated by immunoSEQ multiplex PCR, the TCRdb table keeps only in-frame clones and is missing some. The data show approximately 82,000 clones, around nine tenths seen once. The sequenced material came from T cells isolated from PBMCs. These receptor sequences come from a human donor in good health. Both conserved end residues are part of each CDR3. The order of the fields is CDR3 protein, CDR3 DNA, V gene, D gene, CDR3 length, J gene, clone size. A D gene is named only where the DNA matches it firmly. Rows give clone size only sometimes, using once, few, many, or a class for an expanded clone.

CACTQGGNTEAFF | TGTGCCTGCACACAGGGGGGGAACACTGAAGCTTTCTTT | TRBV6-1 | TRBD1 | 13 | TRBJ1-1 | NA
CSQGQPTGELFF | TGCAGCCAGGGGCAACCCACCGGGGAGCTGTTTTTT | TRBV29-1 | NA | 12 | TRBJ2-2 | NA
CASSQDWASGERSYEQYF | TGCGCCAGCAGCCAAGATTGGGCTAGCGGGGAAAGATCCTACGAGCAGTACTTC | TRBV4-1 | TRBD2 | 18 | TRBJ2-7 | once
CSATTGDTQYF | TGCAGTGCTACCACAGGAGATACGCAGTATTTT | TRBV20-1 | NA | 11 | TRBJ2-3 | NA
CASGAAKNIQYF | TGTGCCAGCGGAGCAGCCAAAAACATTCAGTACTTC | TRBV7-9 | NA | 12 | TRBJ2-4 | NA
CASSPTGTGPTQYF | TGTGCCAGCAGTCCGACCGGGACAGGGCCGACCCAGTACTTC | TRBV6-5 | TRBD1 | 14 | TRBJ2-5 | NA
CASSVGLAGGSDTQYF | TGTGCCAGCAGCGTAGGACTAGCGGGGGGGTCAGATACGCAGTATTTT | TRBV9 | TRBD2 | 16 | TRBJ2-3 | NA
CSVSGLGYGYTF | TGCAGCGTCTCAGGGCTTGGCTATGGCTACACCTTC | TRBV29-1 | NA | 12 | TRBJ1-2 | NA
CASRGTDMNTEAFF | TGTGCCAGCAGGGGGACAGACATGAACACTGAAGCTTTCTTT | TRBV6-1 | TRBD1 | 14 | TRBJ1-1 | few
CASSIQGRGNQPQHF | TGTGCCAGTAGCATTCAGGGTAGGGGCAATCAGCCCCAGCATTTT | TRBV19 | NA | 15 | TRBJ1-5 | NA
CASSLATSRGGSNEAFF | TGTGCCAGCAGCTTAGCCACCTCCCGAGGGGGTAGTAATGAAGCTTTCTTT | TRBV7-2 | NA | 17 | TRBJ1-1 | NA
CASSLAGATGELFF | TGTGCCAGCAGCTTGGCAGGGGCCACCGGGGAGCTGTTTTTT | TRBV5-6 | NA | 14 | TRBJ2-2 | NA
CASSREVAAYEQYF | TGTGCCAGCAGCCGCGAGGTAGCGGCCTACGAGCAGTACTTC | TRBV11-2 | NA | 14 | TRBJ2-7 | NA
CASSLILAANEQYF | TGTGCCAGCAGCTTAATACTAGCGGCCAACGAGCAGTACTTC | TRBV11-2 | TRBD2 | 14 | TRBJ2-7 | NA
CASSLKGPWSAEQFF | TGTGCCAGCAGCTTAAAGGGGCCCTGGTCCGCTGAGCAGTTCTTC | TRBV7-3 | NA | 15 | TRBJ2-1 | NA
CASSILGLLAEAFF | TGTGCCAGTAGTATTTTGGGACTCCTAGCTGAAGCTTTCTTT | TRBV19 | NA | 14 | TRBJ1-1 | NA
CASSLGGLAGAISYEQYF | TGTGCCAGCAGTTTGGGAGGTCTAGCGGGAGCTATTTCCTACGAGCAGTACTTC | TRBV27 | TRBD2 | 18 | TRBJ2-7 | NA
CASRGTTRTEQFF | TGTGCCAGCAGGGGGACTACTCGAACTGAGCAGTTCTTC | TRBV2 | TRBD2 | 13 | TRBJ2-1 | once
CAWSRRANSPLHF | TGTGCCTGGAGTAGGAGGGCCAACTCACCCCTCCACTTT | TRBV30 | NA | 13 | TRBJ1-6 | NA
CASSRRQGTSNSPLHF | TGTGCCAGCAGCAGACGACAGGGGACTTCAAATTCACCCCTCCACTTT | TRBV2 | TRBD1 | 16 | TRBJ1-6 | once
CASSGQTGVETQYF | TGTGCCAGCAGTGGGCAGACAGGGGTCGAGACCCAGTACTTC | TRBV6-1 | TRBD1 | 14 | TRBJ2-5 | once
CASSSGQGGSYEQYF | TGTGCCAGCAGTTCCGGACAGGGAGGGTCCTACGAGCAGTACTTC | TRBV6-5 | NA | 15 | TRBJ2-7 | NA
CATKAGQEGTQYF | TGTGCCACTAAGGCGGGACAGGAGGGTACGCAGTATTTT | TRBV6-5 | TRBD1 | 13 | TRBJ2-3 | NA
CSVEDRGTSGYPEQFF | TGCAGCGTTGAAGATCGGGGGACTAGCGGGTATCCGGAGCAGTTCTTC | TRBV29-1 | TRBD2 | 16 | TRBJ2-1 | NA
CASSPSQWNTEAFF | TGTGCCAGCAGCCCCTCTCAGTGGAACACTGAAGCTTTCTTT | TRBV6-4 | NA | 14 | TRBJ1-1 | NA
CASSQDLAGELFF | TGTGCCAGCAGCCAAGATTTAGCCGGGGAGCTGTTTTTT | TRBV4-2 | NA | 13 | TRBJ2-2 | NA
CASSGLGGASETQYF | TGTGCCAGCAGCGGACTCGGGGGGGCTTCAGAGACCCAGTACTTC | TRBV21-1 | NA | 15 | TRBJ2-5 | NA
CASSSRESYNEQFF | TGTGCCAGCAGCTCAAGGGAGTCCTACAATGAGCAGTTCTTC | TRBV7-9 | NA | 14 | TRBJ2-1 | NA
CASSSTSGGPFFF | TGTGCCAGCAGCTCGACTAGCGGGGGGCCCTTTTTCTTC | TRBV9 | TRBD2 | 13 | TRBJ2-1 | NA
CASSPGLVRTDTQYF | TGCGCCAGCAGCCCAGGACTGGTCCGCACAGATACGCAGTATTTT | TRBV4-1 | NA | 15 | TRBJ2-3 | NA
CASSFSKGAGGYTF | TGTGCCAGCAGTTTTTCGAAGGGGGCGGGCGGCTACACCTTC | TRBV27 | TRBD1 | 14 | TRBJ1-2 | NA
CASRPIRREVDTGELFF | TGTGCCAGCAGGCCCATAAGGCGGGAGGTAGACACCGGGGAGCTGTTTTTT | TRBV27 | TRBD2 | 17 | TRBJ2-2 | few
CASSFNGDRGKTFFGYGYTF | TGTGCCAGCAGCTTTAACGGGGACAGAGGTAAAACTTTTTTCGGCTATGGCTACACCTTC | TRBV5-4 | TRBD1 | 20 | TRBJ1-2 | NA
CASSSNRGNTGELFF | TGCGCCAGCAGCTCCAACAGGGGAAACACCGGGGAGCTGTTTTTT | TRBV5-1 | TRBD1 | 15 | TRBJ2-2 | once
CSVVRTGYEQYF | TGCAGCGTTGTTCGGACTGGCTACGAGCAGTACTTC | TRBV29-1 | NA | 12 | TRBJ2-7 | NA
CASSTTQGAGETQYF | TGTGCCAGCAGTACAACCCAGGGGGCAGGGGAGACCCAGTACTTC | TRBV6-1 | TRBD1 | 15 | TRBJ2-5 | NA
CASSGHLGLAPPGTQYF | TGTGCCAGCAGCGGCCACCTGGGACTAGCGCCCCCGGGGACCCAGTACTTC | TRBV7-9 | TRBD2 | 17 | TRBJ2-5 | NA
CSVYLSTGELFF | TGCAGCGTATATCTTTCCACCGGGGAGCTGTTTTTT | TRBV29-1 | NA | 12 | TRBJ2-2 | NA
CASTPDREEEAFF | TGTGCCAGCACCCCGGACAGGGAAGAGGAAGCTTTCTTT | TRBV6-5 | TRBD1 | 13 | TRBJ1-1 | NA
CASSFAVNSPLHF | TGTGCCAGCAGTTTTGCGGTCAATTCACCCCTCCACTTT | TRBV27 | NA | 13 | TRBJ1-6 | NA
CASSPRDRATEAFF | TGTGCCAGCTCACCACGCGACAGGGCGACTGAAGCTTTCTTT | TRBV18 | TRBD1 | 14 | TRBJ1-1 | NA
CASSPLAGGIYEQYF | TGTGCCAGCAGCCCCCTAGCGGGAGGCATCTACGAGCAGTACTTC | TRBV5-4 | TRBD2 | 15 | TRBJ2-7 | NA
CASSLDRAETQYF | TGTGCCAGCAGTTTGGACAGGGCAGAGACCCAGTACTTC | TRBV6-5 | TRBD1 | 13 | TRBJ2-5 | NA
CASSSTSGTGATIYGYTF | TGTGCCAGCAGTAGTACCTCCGGGACAGGGGCCACGATATATGGCTACACCTTC | TRBV28 | TRBD1 | 18 | TRBJ1-2 | NA
CASSLAGLHGYTF | TGTGCCAGCAGCTTAGCGGGACTTCATGGCTACACCTTC | TRBV7-9 | NA | 13 | TRBJ1-2 | NA
CASSLAFSVNEAFF | TGTGCCAGCAGCTTAGCGTTCAGTGTAAATGAAGCTTTCTTT | TRBV7-8 | NA | 14 | TRBJ1-1 | NA
CAISELAGTDTQYF | TGTGCCATCAGTGAACTAGCGGGCACAGATACGCAGTATTTT | TRBV10-3 | TRBD2 | 14 | TRBJ2-3 | NA
CSASRGTQQFF | TGCAGTGCTTCCCGGGGGACCCAGCAGTTCTTC | TRBV20-1 | NA | 11 | TRBJ2-1 | NA
CASSQKRGPGELFF | TGTGCCAGCAGCCAAAAGCGTGGCCCCGGGGAGCTGTTTTTT | TRBV4-2 | NA | 14 | TRBJ2-2 | NA
CASTTGNQPQHF | TGTGCCAGTACGACAGGGAACCAGCCCCAGCATTTT | TRBV6-5 | TRBD1 | 12 | TRBJ1-5 | NA
CASSMGLAGGSSYNEQFF | TGTGCCAGCAGCATGGGACTAGCGGGGGGGAGCTCCTACAATGAGCAGTTCTTC | TRBV9 | TRBD2 | 18 | TRBJ2-1 | NA
CASSPSGRWVNEQFF | TGCGCCAGCAGTCCGAGCGGGAGATGGGTGAATGAGCAGTTCTTC | TRBV5-1 | TRBD2 | 15 | TRBJ2-1 | NA
CATRRADTQYF | TGTGCCACGAGGAGAGCAGATACGCAGTATTTT | TRBV6-5 | NA | 11 | TRBJ2-3 | NA
CASRPGTYTEAFF | TGTGCCAGCAGGCCCGGGACTTACACTGAAGCTTTCTTT | TRBV2 | NA | 13 | TRBJ1-1 | NA
CASSYGRLQETQYF | TGTGCCAGCAGTTACGGGCGTTTGCAAGAGACCCAGTACTTC | TRBV6-6 | NA | 14 | TRBJ2-5 | NA
CATRMLAGEGYEQYF | TGTGCCACCAGAATGTTAGCGGGAGAGGGATACGAGCAGTACTTC | TRBV10-3 | TRBD2 | 15 | TRBJ2-7 | NA
CASSQSGFRLAGEGIYEQYF | TGCGCCAGCAGTCAATCAGGGTTCCGGCTAGCGGGAGAAGGGATATACGAGCAGTACTTC | TRBV23-1 | TRBD2 | 20 | TRBJ2-7 | NA